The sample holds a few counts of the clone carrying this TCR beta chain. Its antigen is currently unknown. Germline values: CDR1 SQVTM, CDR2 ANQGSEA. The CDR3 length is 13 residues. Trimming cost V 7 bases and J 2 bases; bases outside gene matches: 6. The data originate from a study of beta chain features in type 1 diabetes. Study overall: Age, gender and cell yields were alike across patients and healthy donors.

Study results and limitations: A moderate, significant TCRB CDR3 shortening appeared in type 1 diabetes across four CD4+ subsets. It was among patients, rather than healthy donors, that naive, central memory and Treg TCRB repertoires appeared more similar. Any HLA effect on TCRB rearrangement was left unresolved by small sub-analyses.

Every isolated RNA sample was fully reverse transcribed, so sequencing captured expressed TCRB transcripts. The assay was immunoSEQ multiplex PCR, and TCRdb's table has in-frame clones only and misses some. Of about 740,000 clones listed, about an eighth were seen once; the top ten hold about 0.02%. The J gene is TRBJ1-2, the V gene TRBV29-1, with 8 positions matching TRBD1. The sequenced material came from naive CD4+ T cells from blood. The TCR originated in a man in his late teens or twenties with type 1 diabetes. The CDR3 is CSAPGQDNYGYTF. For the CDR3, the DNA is TGCAGCGCCCCGGGACAGGACAACTATGGCTACACCTTC.